A selection of T cell receptor beta chains follows, all from one sample in a study of cytomegalovirus exposure and HLA in healthy donors. Data came from immunoSEQ multiplex PCR; TCRdb stores just in-frame clones and leaves some out. The table shows approximately 180,000 clones, with just over 70% occurring only once. The material sequenced was PBMCs. The receptors originated from a human donor in good health. Each CDR3 is given with its conserved first and last residue. The D gene is left open where the match is weak. For some rows the clone size is stated as once, few or many, or as a class when expanded; others skip it.

>TRBD1|TRBJ1-4|TRBV11-2|NA
TGTGCCAGCAGCCCTGCTCCGGGACAGGACGAAAAACTGTTTTTT
CASSPAPGQDEKLFF
>TRBD2|TRBJ2-3|TRBV9|NA
TGTGCCAGCAGCGGTAGCGGGGGGGCCACAGATACGCAGTATTTT
CASSGSGGATDTQYF
>NA|TRBJ1-1|TRBV19|once
TGTGCCAGTAGTATTCGGGAGGGAGTGACTGAAGCTTTCTTT
CASSIREGVTEAFF
>NA|TRBJ1-1|TRBV6-1|NA
TGTGCCAGCAGTAGTAAGGGGCGTACTGAAGCTTTCTTT
CASSSKGRTEAFF
>NA|TRBJ2-1|TRBV4-3|NA
TGCGCCAGCAGCCAAGCCGGGACTTCAGTTTATGCTGAGCAGTTCTTC
CASSQAGTSVYAEQFF
>NA|TRBJ2-2|TRBV6-1|NA
TGTGCCAGCAGTGCGGACTTCCAGAACACCGGGGAGCTGTTTTTT
CASSADFQNTGELFF
>NA|TRBJ1-4|TRBV30|NA
TGTGCCTGGGCGGGACCCCGGGACCTACATAATGAAAAACTGTTTTTT
CAWAGPRDLHNEKLFF
>NA|TRBJ1-1|TRBV10-3|NA
TGTGCCATTCAACCGGAGGTGGGCACTGAAGCTTTCTTT
CAIQPEVGTEAFF
>NA|TRBJ1-1|TRBV18|NA
TGTGCCAGCTCACAACGGGACGGGGGCACTGAAGCTTTCTTT
CASSQRDGGTEAFF
>NA|TRBJ2-5|TRBV6-1|NA
TGTGCCAGCAGTGTCACCCCCGCGGGCCAAGAGACCCAGTACTTC
CASSVTPAGQETQYF
>TRBD2|TRBJ2-1|TRBV14|NA
TGTGCCAGCAGCCAGGGACTAGCGGGGGCCAACAATGAGCAGTTCTTC
CASSQGLAGANNEQFF
>TRBD2|TRBJ2-5|TRBV5-4|NA
TGTGCCAGCGGGACTAAAGGAGTGGAGACCCAGTACTTC
CASGTKGVETQYF
>NA|TRBJ1-3|TRBV30|NA
TGTGCCTGGGCTCCGGGGGTTTTTGGAAACACCATATATTTT
CAWAPGVFGNTIYF
>TRBD1|TRBJ1-2|TRBV12-5|NA
TGTGCTAGTGGTTGGCCTGGGACAGGGAACGGCTACACCTTC
CASGWPGTGNGYTF
>TRBD1|TRBJ2-7|TRBV4-2|NA
TGTGCCAGCAGCCAAGATGGGACAGGGTACGAGCAGTACTTC
CASSQDGTGYEQYF
>NA|TRBJ1-2|TRBV4-1|NA
TGCGCCAGCAGCCAAGTCTTTTCCCCTACTAACTATGGCTACACCTTC
CASSQVFSPTNYGYTF
>NA|TRBJ2-3|TRBV6-5|NA
TGTGCCAGCAGTTACTCTGCGGGGAGCACAGATACGCAGTATTTT
CASSYSAGSTDTQYF
>NA|TRBJ2-5|TRBV9|few
TGTGCCAGCAGCCCTCAGCCTGGGGGGGCGGGAGAGACCCAGTACTTC
CASSPQPGGAGETQYF
>TRBD2|TRBJ2-5|TRBV9|NA
TGTGCCAGCAGCCCCTTAGCGGGGGGGGCCGGAGAGACCCAGTACTTC
CASSPLAGGAGETQYF
>NA|TRBJ1-2|TRBV19|NA
TGTGCCAGTAGTCCCGACAGATACCCCTATGGCTACACCTTC
CASSPDRYPYGYTF
>TRBD1|TRBJ1-4|TRBV5-1|NA
TGCGCCAGCAGCTGGGGGACAGGGGGAGAAGAAAAACTGTTTTTT
CASSWGTGGEEKLFF
>TRBD2|TRBJ2-7|TRBV5-1|NA
TGCGCCAGCAGCTTGGCCGGGACTAAAGGCGAAGAGCAGTACTTC
CASSLAGTKGEEQYF
>NA|TRBJ1-2|TRBV5-4|NA
TGTGCCAGCAGTGGGGGACTCATGAACTATGGCTACACCTTC
CASSGGLMNYGYTF
>NA|TRBJ2-7|TRBV9|NA
TGTGCCAGCAGCGTGGGGCCGGCGATAACCTACGAGCAGTACTTC
CASSVGPAITYEQYF
>TRBD2|TRBJ2-1|TRBV7-3|NA
TGTGCCAGCAGCTCCAGCGGGGAAGAGCAGTTCTTC
CASSSSGEEQFF
>NA|TRBJ1-2|TRBV7-8|NA
TGTGCCAGCAGCTTGCAGGGCCAACCCTATGGCTACACCTTC
CASSLQGQPYGYTF
>NA|TRBJ1-1|TRBV6-6|NA
TGTGCCAGCAGTTACTCAGGGACTAGGAACACTGAAGCTTTCTTT
CASSYSGTRNTEAFF
>TRBD1|TRBJ2-7|TRBV7-9|NA
TGTGCCAGCAGCCCCGACAGGGTACTTATCTACGAGCAGTACTTC
CASSPDRVLIYEQYF
>TRBD1|TRBJ1-4|TRBV7-9|NA
TGTGCCAGCTCGGACAGGGGATCGGAAAAACTGTTTTTT
CASSDRGSEKLFF
>NA|TRBJ2-7|TRBV29-1|NA
TGCAGCGCTCAGAGGGCGGGAGAGCAGTACTTC
CSAQRAGEQYF
>NA|TRBJ2-2|TRBV9|NA
TGTGCCAGCGGCGCTTGGGACATCACCGGGGAGCTGTTTTTT
CASGAWDITGELFF
>NA|TRBJ2-7|TRBV7-8|NA
TGTGCCAGCAGCTTAGCGGGCAGGGGAGTGATCAACGAGCAGTACTTC
CASSLAGRGVINEQYF
>NA|TRBJ1-2|TRBV7-9|few
TGTGCCAGCAGCTCACCGGGACACCAAGCTAACTATGGCTACACCTTC
CASSSPGHQANYGYTF